The 3 T cell receptor beta chains given below trace back to one sample, sequenced in a study of molecular identifiers for immune sequencing clone quantification. TCRdb reprocessed the PCR reads with MiXCR, giving one entry per CDR3 protein. Of some 320,000 distinct CDR3 sequences listed, under 25% are singletons. Sequenced material: naive CD8+ T cells from blood, with Jurkat cell RNA spiked in. Stated subset: FACS-sorted CD8+CD4-CCR7+CD45RA+ naive T cells. Receptor source: a human donor in good health. Some libraries in this study had Jurkat cell RNA spiked in.

As for this clonotype: This may arise from a read error, as a much more abundant clone is one base away. The conserved closing phenylalanine or tryptophan is absent in this CDR3, likely reflecting a read error. This chain uses TRBV28 with TRBJ1-5, with D possibly TRBD1 on 5 matching bases. From germline, CDR1 is MDHEN and CDR2 SYDVKM. V gave up 7 bases and J gave up 4 bases, with 17 bases separating them. The CDR3 runs 15 residues. In DNA form, the CDR3 reads TGTGCCAGCAACGAGAGGACATCGAGTAATCAGCCCCAGCATATT. This translates into CASNERTSSNQPQHI.

This clonotype was seen more than once but under ten times. The CDR3 coding sequence is TGTGCCAGCAGCCCTCTTTTGTTGCAGACCCAGTACTTC. Its translation: CASSPLLLQTQYF. The chain uses TRBV7-9 and TRBJ2-5, with D unclear. V was pared by 5 bases and J by 6 bases, with 13 bases between. The germline V gene encodes CDR1 SEHNR and CDR2 FQNEAQ (reference sequence). This CDR3 has 13 amino acids.

This clonotype was found once. A much larger clone is a single base away; this may be a read error. This rearrangement joins TRBV28 to TRBJ1-5; no firm D call. V was shortened by 3 bases and J by 3 bases, with 12 bases between the two germline ends. The germline gives CDR1 MDHEN, CDR2 SYDVKM. This CDR3 spans 15 amino acids. DNA of the CDR3: TGTGCCAGCAGTTTGAACAGATATAACAATCAGCCCCAGCATTTT. It translates to CASSLNRYNNQPQHF.